These 7 T cell receptor beta chains were all obtained from the same sample, sequenced in a study of cytomegalovirus exposure and HLA in healthy donors. The PCR employed 60 Vbeta primers together with 13 Jbeta primers. Produced via immunoSEQ multiplex PCR; TCRdb's table is partial and in-frame only. Of around 90,000 clones listed, around 64% are singletons. Material for sequencing was PBMCs. The receptors shown here come from a human donor in good health.

The chain employs TRBV5-1 and TRBJ1-1; 7 bases line up with TRBD1. Trimming removed 6 bases from V and 5 bases from J; junction bases left unmatched: 7. Germline values: CDR1 SGHRS, CDR2 YFSETQ. CDR3 length: 13 residues. The CDR3 protein is CASTSTGKTEAFF. DNA for the CDR3: TGCGCCAGCACCTCGACAGGGAAAACTGAAGCTTTCTTT.

V is TRBV13 and J is TRBJ2-3, with 9 nucleotides matching TRBD1. Germline V gene sequence: CDR1 PRHDT, CDR2 FYEKMQ (reference sequence). This CDR3 is built from 16 residues. V lost 5 bases and J lost 3; bases outside the gene matches: 9. This CDR3 reads CASSKGTGPATDTQYF. As DNA, the CDR3 is TGTGCCAGCAGCAAGGGGACAGGGCCCGCGACAGATACGCAGTATTTT.

The chain links TRBV7-8 to TRBJ1-3; a possible D gene is TRBD1 (5 bases). The CDR3 covers 14 residues. The germline V and J ends were trimmed by 8 bases and 0 bases, with 11 bases remaining between them. The germline V gene has CDR1 SGHVS and CDR2 FQNEAQ. The DNA of the CDR3 is TGTGCCAGCGGCAAGGGGTACTCTGGAAACACCATATATTTT. Translated: CASGKGYSGNTIYF.

This chain connects TRBV27 to TRBJ2-3; 9 bases align to TRBD1. Germline trimming cut 6 bases from V and 0 bases from J; bases unmatched to any gene: 13. The CDR3 totals 18 residues. Looked up from germline, CDR1 is MNHEY and CDR2 is SMNVEV (reference sequence). The chain's CDR3 is CASSLRAPGTGSTDTQYF. CDR3 sequence (DNA): TGTGCCAGCAGCCTAAGGGCCCCCGGGACAGGGAGCACAGATACGCAGTATTTT.

This chain joins TRBV15 and TRBJ2-5; 10 bases align to TRBD1. CDR1 and CDR2 (germline): LNHNV, YYDKDF (reference sequence). The CDR3 consists of 16 residues. V shed 0 bases, J shed 2 bases, and the junction held 3 bases outside the gene matches. Here the CDR3 reads CATSRDAGQGQETQYF. CDR3 nucleotide sequence: TGTGCCACCAGCAGAGATGCGGGACAGGGGCAAGAGACCCAGTACTTC.

In this sample, this clone turned up once. J is TRBJ2-7 and V is TRBV10-1; 10 bases fit TRBD1. The CDR3 length is 15 residues. Germline-derived CDR1 and CDR2 are WNHNN and SYGVQD (reference sequence). The trim removed 11 bases at V and 2 bases at J, leaving 12 bases unmatched. In DNA, the CDR3 is TGCGCCGGCTCGCCTGGGACAGGGGTCCCCTACGAGCAGTACTTC. Its translation is CAGSPGTGVPYEQYF.

V is TRBV12-5 and J is TRBJ2-2; weak D call: TRBD1 (5 bases). Germline CDR1 is LGHNT and CDR2 is FRNRAP. This CDR3 has 15 amino acids. The V and J ends lost 2 bases and 3 bases respectively, with 10 bases between them. CDR3 in amino acids: CASGLFRADTGELFF. The CDR3 DNA follows: TGTGCTAGTGGTTTGTTCAGGGCGGACACCGGGGAGCTGTTTTTT.